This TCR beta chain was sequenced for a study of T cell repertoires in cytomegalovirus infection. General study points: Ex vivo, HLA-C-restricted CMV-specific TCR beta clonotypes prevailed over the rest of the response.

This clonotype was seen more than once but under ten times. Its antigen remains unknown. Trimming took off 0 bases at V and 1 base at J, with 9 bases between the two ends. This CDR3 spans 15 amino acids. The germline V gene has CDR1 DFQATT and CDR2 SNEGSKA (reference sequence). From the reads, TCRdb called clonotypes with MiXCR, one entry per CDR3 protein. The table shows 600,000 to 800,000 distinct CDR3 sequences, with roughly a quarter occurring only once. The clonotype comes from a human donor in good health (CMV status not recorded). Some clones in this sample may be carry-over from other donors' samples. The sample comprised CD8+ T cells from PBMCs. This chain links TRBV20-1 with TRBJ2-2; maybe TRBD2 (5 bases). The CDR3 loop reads CSARDRDQNTGELFF. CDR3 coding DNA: TGCAGTGCTAGAGATCGGGATCAGAACACCGGGGAGCTGTTTTTT.